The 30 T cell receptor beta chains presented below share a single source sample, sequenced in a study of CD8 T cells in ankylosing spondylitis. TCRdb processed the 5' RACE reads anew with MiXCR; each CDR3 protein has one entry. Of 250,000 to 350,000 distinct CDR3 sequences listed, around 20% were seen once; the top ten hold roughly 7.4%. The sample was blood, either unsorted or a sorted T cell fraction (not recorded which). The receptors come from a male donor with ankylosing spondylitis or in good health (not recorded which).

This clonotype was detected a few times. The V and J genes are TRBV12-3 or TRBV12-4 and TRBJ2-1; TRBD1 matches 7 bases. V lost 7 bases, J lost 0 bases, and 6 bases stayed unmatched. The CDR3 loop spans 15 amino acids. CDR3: CASILRDSSYNEQFF. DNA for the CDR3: TGTGCCAGCATTCTCCGGGACAGCTCCTACAATGAGCAGTTCTTC.

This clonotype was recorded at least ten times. The CDR3, as DNA: TGCAGTGCTGACAGACAGACTAATAACTATGGCTACACCTTC. It specifies CSADRQTNNYGYTF. The chain uses TRBV20-1 and TRBJ1-2; tentatively, D is TRBD1 (5 bases). Germline V gene data show CDR1 as DFQATT and CDR2 as SNEGSKA (reference sequence). With 5 bases removed from V and 1 base from J, the gap between germline ends came to 14 bases. CDR3 size: 14 residues.

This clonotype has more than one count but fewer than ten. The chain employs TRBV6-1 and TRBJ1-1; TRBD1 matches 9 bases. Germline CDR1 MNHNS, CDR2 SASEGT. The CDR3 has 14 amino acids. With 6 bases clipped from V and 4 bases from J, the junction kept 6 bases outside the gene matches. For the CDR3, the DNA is TGTGCCAGCAGAAGACAGGGGGACCGCACTGAAGCTTTCTTT. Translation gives CASRRQGDRTEAFF.

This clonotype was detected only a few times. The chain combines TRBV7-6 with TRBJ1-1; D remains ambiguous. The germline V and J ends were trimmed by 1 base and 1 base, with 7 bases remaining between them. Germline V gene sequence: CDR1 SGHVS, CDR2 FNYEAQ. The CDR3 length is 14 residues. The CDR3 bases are TGTGCCAGCAGCTTAGACGTAGGGAACACTGAAGCTTTCTTT. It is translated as CASSLDVGNTEAFF.

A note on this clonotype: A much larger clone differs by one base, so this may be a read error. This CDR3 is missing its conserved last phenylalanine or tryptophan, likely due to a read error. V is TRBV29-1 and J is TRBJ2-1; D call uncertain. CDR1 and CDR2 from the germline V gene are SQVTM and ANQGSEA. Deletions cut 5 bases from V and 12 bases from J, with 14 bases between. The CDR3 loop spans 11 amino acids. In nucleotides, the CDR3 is TGCAGCGTTATCGTCGGTGGTATGCAGTTCCTC. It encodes CSVIVGGMQFL.

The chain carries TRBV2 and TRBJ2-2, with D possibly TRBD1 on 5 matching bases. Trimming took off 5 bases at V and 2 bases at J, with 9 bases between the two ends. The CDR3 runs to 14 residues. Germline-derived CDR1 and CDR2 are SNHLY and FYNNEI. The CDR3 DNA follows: TGTGCCAGCAGTCCGACAGATAACACCGGGGAGCTGTTTTTT. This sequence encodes CASSPTDNTGELFF.

The CDR3 region is CASSPDTTYEQYV. CDR3 bases: TGTGCCAGCAGCCCAGACACGACCTACGAGCAGTACGTC. The V and J genes are TRBV7-2 and TRBJ2-7; D unclear. The germline V gene has CDR1 SGHTA and CDR2 FQGNSA. Trimming took 5 bases from V and 2 from J, leaving 10 bases between them. CDR3 length: 13 amino acids.

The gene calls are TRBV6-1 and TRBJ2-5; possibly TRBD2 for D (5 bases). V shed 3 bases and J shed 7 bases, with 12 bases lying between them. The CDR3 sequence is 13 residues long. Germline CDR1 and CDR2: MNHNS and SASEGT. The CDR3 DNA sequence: TGTGCCAGCAGTGAGGGCAGCCGGGGGACCCAGTACTTC. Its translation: CASSEGSRGTQYF.

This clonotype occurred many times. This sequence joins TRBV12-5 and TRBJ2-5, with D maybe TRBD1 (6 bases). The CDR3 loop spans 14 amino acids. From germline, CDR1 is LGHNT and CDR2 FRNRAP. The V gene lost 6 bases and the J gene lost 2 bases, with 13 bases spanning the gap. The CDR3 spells CASGRTGTQETQYF. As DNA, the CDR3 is TGTGCTAGTGGCCGGACCGGGACACAAGAGACCCAGTACTTC.

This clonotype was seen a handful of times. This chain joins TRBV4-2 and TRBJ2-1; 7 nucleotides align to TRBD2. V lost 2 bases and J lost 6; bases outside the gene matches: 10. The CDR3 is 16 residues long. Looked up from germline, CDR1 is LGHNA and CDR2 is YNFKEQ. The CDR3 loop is CASSQISSSGGNEQFF. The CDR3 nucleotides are TGTGCCAGCAGCCAAATCTCCTCTAGCGGAGGCAATGAGCAGTTCTTC.

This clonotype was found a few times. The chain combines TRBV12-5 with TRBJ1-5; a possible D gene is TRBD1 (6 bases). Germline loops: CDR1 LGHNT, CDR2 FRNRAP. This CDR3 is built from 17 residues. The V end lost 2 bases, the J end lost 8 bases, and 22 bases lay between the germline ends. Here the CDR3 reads CASGLRVRQVTFKPQHF. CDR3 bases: TGTGCTAGTGGTTTGAGGGTAAGACAGGTAACCTTTAAGCCCCAGCATTTT.

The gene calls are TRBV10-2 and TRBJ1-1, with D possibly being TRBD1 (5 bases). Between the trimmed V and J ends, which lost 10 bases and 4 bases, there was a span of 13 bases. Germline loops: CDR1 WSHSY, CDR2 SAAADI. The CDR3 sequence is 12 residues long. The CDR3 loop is CATLGGSTEAFF. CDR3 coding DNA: TGCGCCACCCTCGGGGGGTCCACTGAAGCTTTCTTT.

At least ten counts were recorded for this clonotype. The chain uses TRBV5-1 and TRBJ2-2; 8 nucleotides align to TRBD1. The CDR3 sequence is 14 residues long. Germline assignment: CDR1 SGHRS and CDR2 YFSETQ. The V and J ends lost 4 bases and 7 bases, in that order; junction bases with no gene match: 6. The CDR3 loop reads CASSADRAGGELFF. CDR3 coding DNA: TGCGCCAGCAGCGCGGACAGGGCAGGCGGGGAGCTGTTTTTT.

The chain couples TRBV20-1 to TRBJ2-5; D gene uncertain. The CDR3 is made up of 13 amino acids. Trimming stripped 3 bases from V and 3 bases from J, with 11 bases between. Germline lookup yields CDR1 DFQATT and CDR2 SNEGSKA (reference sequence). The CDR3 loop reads CSASAGWEETQYF. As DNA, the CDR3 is TGCAGTGCTAGTGCCGGGTGGGAAGAGACCCAGTACTTC.

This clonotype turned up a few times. In nucleotides, the CDR3 is TGTGCCAGCAGCTTAGCTGTACAGGGGGCGTCTAATTCACCCCTCCACTTT. Translated: CASSLAVQGASNSPLHF. The chain carries TRBV7-6 and TRBJ1-6; 9 bases are shared with TRBD1. The CDR3 has 17 amino acids. The V segment lost 0 bases and the J segment 6 bases; nucleotides outside the gene matches: 6. CDR1 and CDR2 (germline): SGHVS, FNYEAQ.

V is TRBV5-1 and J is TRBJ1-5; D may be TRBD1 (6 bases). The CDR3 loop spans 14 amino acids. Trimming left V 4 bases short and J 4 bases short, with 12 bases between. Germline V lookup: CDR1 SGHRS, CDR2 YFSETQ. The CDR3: CASSPQGRNQPQHF. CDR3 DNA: TGCGCCAGCAGCCCACAGGGTCGGAATCAGCCCCAGCATTTT.

The DNA for the CDR3 is TGCAGTGCTACAGGACTAGCGGGAGCCTATGACCTCAATGAGCAGTTCTTC. Translating it yields CSATGLAGAYDLNEQFF. V and J are TRBV20-1 and TRBJ2-1; 13 bases line up with TRBD2. Per germline, CDR1 DFQATT and CDR2 SNEGSKA (reference sequence). The V gene end was trimmed by 4 bases and the J gene end by 6 bases; junction bases not matched to a gene: 12. This CDR3 contains 17 residues.

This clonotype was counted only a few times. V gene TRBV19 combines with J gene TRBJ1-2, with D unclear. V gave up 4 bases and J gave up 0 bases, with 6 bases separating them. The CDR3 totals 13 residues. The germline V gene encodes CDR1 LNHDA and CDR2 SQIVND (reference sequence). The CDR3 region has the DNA TGTGCCAGTAGTACCGGGGCTAACTATGGCTACACCTTC. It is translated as CASSTGANYGYTF.

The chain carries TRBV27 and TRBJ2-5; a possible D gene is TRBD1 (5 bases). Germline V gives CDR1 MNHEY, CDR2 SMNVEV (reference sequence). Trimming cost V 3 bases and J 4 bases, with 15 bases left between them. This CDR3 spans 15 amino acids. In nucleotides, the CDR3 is TGTGCCAGCAGTTTTCAGGGTTTTGTTCGAGAGACCCAGTACTTC. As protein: CASSFQGFVRETQYF.

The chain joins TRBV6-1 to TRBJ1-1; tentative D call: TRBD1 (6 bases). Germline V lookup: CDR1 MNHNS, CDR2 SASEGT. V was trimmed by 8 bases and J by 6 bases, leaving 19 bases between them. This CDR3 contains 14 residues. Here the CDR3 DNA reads TGTGCCAGCGGCGATGGGGGGGGCCGTCCTGAAGCTTTCTTT. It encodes CASGDGGGRPEAFF.

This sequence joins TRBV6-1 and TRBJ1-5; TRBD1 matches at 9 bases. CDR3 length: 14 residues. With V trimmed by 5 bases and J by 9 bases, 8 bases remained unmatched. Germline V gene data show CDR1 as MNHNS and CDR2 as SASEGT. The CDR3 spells CASSRTGDKVPQHF. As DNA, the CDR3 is TGTGCCAGCAGTCGGACAGGGGACAAGGTGCCCCAGCATTTT.

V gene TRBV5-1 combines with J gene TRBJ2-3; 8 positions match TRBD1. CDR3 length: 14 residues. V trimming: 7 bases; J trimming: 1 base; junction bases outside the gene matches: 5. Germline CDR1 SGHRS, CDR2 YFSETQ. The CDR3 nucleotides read TGCGCCAGCGAACGGGACAGGCGCACAGATACGCAGTATTTT. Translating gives CASERDRRTDTQYF.

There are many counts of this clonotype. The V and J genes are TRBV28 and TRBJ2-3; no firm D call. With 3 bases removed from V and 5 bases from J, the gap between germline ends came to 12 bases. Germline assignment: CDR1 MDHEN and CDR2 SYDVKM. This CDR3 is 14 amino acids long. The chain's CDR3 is CASSFPDGRDTQYF. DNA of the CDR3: TGTGCCAGCAGTTTTCCGGACGGGCGAGATACGCAGTATTTT.

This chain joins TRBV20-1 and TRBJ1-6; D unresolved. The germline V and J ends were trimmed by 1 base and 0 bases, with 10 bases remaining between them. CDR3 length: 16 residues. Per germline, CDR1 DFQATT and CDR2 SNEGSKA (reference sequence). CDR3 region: CSARVSVNSYNSPLHF. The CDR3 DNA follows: TGCAGTGCTAGAGTGTCAGTCAACTCCTATAATTCACCCCTCCACTTT.

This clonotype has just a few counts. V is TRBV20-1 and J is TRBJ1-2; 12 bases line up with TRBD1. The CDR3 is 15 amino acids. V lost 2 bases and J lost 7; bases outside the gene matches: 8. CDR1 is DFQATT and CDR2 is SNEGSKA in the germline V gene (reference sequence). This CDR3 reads CSARSSGTGGFGYTF. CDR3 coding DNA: TGCAGTGCTAGAAGTTCCGGGACAGGGGGCTTTGGCTACACCTTC.

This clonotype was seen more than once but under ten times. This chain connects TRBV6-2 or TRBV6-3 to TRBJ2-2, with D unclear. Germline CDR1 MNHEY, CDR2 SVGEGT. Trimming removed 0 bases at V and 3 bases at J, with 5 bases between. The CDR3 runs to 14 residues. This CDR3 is CASSYSPHTGELFF. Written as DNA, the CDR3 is TGTGCCAGCAGTTACTCCCCTCACACCGGGGAGCTGTTTTTT.

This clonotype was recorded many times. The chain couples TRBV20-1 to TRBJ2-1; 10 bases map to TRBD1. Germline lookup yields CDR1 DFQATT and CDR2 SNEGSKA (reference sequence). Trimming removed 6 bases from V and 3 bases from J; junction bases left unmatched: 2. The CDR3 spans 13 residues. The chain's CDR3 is CSARDRGYNEQFF. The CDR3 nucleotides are TGCAGTGCGCGGGACAGGGGCTACAATGAGCAGTTCTTC.

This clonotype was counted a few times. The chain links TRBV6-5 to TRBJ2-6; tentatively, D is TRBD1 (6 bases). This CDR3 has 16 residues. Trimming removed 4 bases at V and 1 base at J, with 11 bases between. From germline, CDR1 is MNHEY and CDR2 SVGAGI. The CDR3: CASSSTGISGANVLTF. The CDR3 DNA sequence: TGTGCCAGCAGTTCAACAGGGATTTCTGGGGCCAACGTCCTGACTTTC.

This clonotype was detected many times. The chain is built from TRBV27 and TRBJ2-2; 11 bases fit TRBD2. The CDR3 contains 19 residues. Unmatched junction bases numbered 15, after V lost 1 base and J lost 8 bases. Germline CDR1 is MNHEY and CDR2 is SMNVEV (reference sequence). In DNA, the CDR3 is TGTGCCAGCAGTTTATATGCCACTAGCGGGAGTATCAACGGGGGGGAGCTGTTTTTT. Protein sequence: CASSLYATSGSINGGELFF.

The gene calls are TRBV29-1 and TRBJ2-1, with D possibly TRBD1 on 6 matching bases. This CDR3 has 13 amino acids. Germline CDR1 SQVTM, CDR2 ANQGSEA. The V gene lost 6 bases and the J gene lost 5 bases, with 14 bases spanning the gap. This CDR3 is CSVETGLDNEQFF. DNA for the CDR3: TGCAGCGTCGAGACAGGTCTGGACAATGAGCAGTTCTTC.